The next 5 T cell receptor beta chains were all read from a single sample in a study of T-cell reconstitution after alpha-beta-depleted transplantation in children. Unique molecular identifiers tagged the TCRbeta library. TCRdb fed the PCR reads into MiXCR, producing one record per CDR3 protein. The sample includes about 1,000,000 distinct CDR3 sequences, 25% to 30% of them seen just once. The sequencing used PBMCs, mostly from graft donor cells, collected 360 days after TCRalphabeta/CD19-depleted stem cell transplant. These receptors all come from a boy under three years old who had a stem cell transplant for SCID, so the T cells may come from the graft donor.

V is TRBV18 and J is TRBJ2-3; 11 bases match TRBD1. The CDR3 spans 15 residues. Germline loops: CDR1 KGHSH, CDR2 LQKENI. The V and J ends lost 3 bases and 4 bases, in that order; junction bases with no gene match: 3. In DNA, the CDR3 is TGTGCCAGCTCACCGTCGGGACAGGGGGCAGATACGCAGTATTTT. The encoded protein is CASSPSGQGADTQYF.

This rearrangement joins TRBV15 to TRBJ1-5; D perhaps matches TRBD1 (5 bases). The CDR3 length is 14 residues. V lost 5 bases and J lost 5, with 13 bases in between. CDR1 and CDR2 (germline): LNHNV, YYDKDF (reference sequence). Here the CDR3 DNA reads TGTGCCACCAGCGCTCTACGGGGGGATCAGCCCCAGCATTTT. Translation: CATSALRGDQPQHF.

V and J are TRBV6-5 and TRBJ1-1; no firm D call. Looked up from germline, CDR1 is MNHEY and CDR2 is SVGAGI. CDR3 length: 13 residues. Trimming removed 5 bases at V and 4 bases at J, with 11 bases between. CDR3 in amino acids: CASSSNTVTEAFF. CDR3 coding DNA: TGTGCCAGCAGTAGCAATACTGTCACTGAAGCTTTCTTT.

The sample holds many counts of this clonotype. The chain joins TRBV10-3 to TRBJ1-1; D may be TRBD1 (5 bases). The V end was cut by 0 bases, the J end by 7 bases, with 15 bases between. CDR1 ENHRY and CDR2 SYGVKD come from the germline V gene. CDR3 length equals 15 residues. In nucleotides, the CDR3 is TGTGCCATCAGTGAGTCGCCGGGGGTTCTTGGTGAAGCTTTCTTT. Its protein product is CAISESPGVLGEAFF.

The chain combines TRBV5-6 with TRBJ1-1; D not resolved. This CDR3 is built from 11 residues. Per the germline V gene, CDR1 is SGHDT and CDR2 is YYEEEE. Trimming took off 4 bases at V and 8 bases at J, with 9 bases between the two ends. In nucleotides, the CDR3 is TGTGCCAGCAGCAAGGACCCCGAAGCTTTCTTT. Its protein is CASSKDPEAFF.